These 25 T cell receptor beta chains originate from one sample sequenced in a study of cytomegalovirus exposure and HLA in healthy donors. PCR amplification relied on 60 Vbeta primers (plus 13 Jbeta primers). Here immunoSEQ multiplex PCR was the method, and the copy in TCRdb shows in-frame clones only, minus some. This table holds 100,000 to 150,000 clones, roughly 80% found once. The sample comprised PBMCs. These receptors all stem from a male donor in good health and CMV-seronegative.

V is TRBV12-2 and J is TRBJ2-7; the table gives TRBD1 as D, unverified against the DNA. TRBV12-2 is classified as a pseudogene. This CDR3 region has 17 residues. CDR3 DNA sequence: TGTGCAAGTCGCGCCGGCCACGGGACAGGGGAGGTCTACGAGCAGTACTTC. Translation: CASRAGHGTGEVYEQYF.

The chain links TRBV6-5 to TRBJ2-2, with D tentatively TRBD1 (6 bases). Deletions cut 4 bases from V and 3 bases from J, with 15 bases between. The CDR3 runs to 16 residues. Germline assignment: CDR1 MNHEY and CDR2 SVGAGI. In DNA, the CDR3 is TGTGCCAGCAGTTCGTACAGGGCCGGGGACACCGGGGAGCTGTTTTTT. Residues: CASSSYRAGDTGELFF.

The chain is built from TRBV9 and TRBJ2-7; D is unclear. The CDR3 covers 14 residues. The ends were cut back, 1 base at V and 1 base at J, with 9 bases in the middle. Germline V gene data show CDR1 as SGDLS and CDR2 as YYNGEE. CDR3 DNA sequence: TGTGCCAGCAGCGTATTTGGCGGTTCCTACGAGCAGTACTTC. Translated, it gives CASSVFGGSYEQYF. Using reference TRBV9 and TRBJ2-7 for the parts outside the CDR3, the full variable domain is DSGVTQTPKHLITATGQRVTLRCSPRSGDLSVYWYQQSLDQGLQFLIQYYNGEERAKGNILERFSAQQFPDLHSELNLSSLELGDSALYFCASSVFGGSYEQYFGPGTRLTVT.

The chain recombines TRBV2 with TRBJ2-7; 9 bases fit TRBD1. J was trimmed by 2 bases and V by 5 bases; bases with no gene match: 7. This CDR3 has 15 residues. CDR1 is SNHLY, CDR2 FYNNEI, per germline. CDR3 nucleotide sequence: TGTGCCAGCAGTCTAAGACAGGGGGGTACCTACGAGCAGTACTTC. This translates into CASSLRQGGTYEQYF. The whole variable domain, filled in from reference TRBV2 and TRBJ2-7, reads EPEVTQTPSHQVTQMGQEVILRCVPISNHLYFYWYRQILGQKVEFLVSFYNNEISEKSEIFDDQFSVERPDGSNFTLKIRSTKLEDSAMYFCASSLRQGGTYEQYFGPGTRLTVT.

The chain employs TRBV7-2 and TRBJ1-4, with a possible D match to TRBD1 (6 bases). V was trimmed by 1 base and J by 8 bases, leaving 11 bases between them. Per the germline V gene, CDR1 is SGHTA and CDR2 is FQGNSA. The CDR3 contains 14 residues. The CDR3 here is CASSLGGLGEKLFF. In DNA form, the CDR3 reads TGTGCCAGCAGCTTAGGGGGGCTAGGAGAAAAACTGTTTTTT.

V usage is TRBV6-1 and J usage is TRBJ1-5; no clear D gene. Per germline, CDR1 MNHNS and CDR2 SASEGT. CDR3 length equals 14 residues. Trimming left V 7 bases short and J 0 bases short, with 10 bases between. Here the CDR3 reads CASNLAPSNQPQHF. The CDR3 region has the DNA TGTGCCAGCAATCTAGCCCCTAGCAATCAGCCCCAGCATTTT.

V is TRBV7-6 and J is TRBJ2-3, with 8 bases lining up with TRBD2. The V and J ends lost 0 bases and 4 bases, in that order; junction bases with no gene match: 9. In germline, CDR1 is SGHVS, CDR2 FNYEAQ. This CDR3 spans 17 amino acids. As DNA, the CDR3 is TGTGCCAGCAGCTTAGCCTGGCGGCGGGAGGAGGCAGATACGCAGTATTTT. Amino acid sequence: CASSLAWRREEADTQYF.

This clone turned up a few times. The CDR3, as DNA: TGTGCCAGCAGTTTCGGGGACAGGCCGCTTGGGGACACTGAAGCTTTCTTT. Its translation: CASSFGDRPLGDTEAFF. The chain links TRBV28 to TRBJ1-1; TRBD1 matches at 8 bases. The CDR3 is 17 amino acids. Germline loops: CDR1 MDHEN, CDR2 SYDVKM. V lost 3 bases and J lost 3; bases outside the gene matches: 12.

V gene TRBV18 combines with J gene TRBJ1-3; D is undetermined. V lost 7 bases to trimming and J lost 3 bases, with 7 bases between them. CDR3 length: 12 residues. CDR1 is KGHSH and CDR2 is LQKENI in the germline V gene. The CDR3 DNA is TGTGCCAGCTTTGACATTGGAAACACCATATATTTT. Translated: CASFDIGNTIYF.

The CDR3 here is CASSIDLAGGPYEQFF. The CDR3 DNA is TGTGCCAGTAGTATAGATTTAGCGGGAGGGCCATATGAGCAGTTCTTC. This sequence joins TRBV19 and TRBJ2-1; 11 bases are a match to TRBD2. Germline assignment: CDR1 LNHDA and CDR2 SQIVND (reference sequence). Losses at the gene ends were 0 bases for V and 8 bases for J; bases not matched to a gene: 6. The CDR3 sequence is 16 residues long.

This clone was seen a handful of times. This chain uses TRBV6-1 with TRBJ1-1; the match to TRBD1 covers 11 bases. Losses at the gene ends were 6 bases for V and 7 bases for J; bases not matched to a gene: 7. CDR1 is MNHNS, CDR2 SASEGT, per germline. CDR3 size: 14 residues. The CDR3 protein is CASRFGTGGDEAFF. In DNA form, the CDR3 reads TGTGCCAGCAGGTTCGGGACAGGGGGTGATGAAGCTTTCTTT.

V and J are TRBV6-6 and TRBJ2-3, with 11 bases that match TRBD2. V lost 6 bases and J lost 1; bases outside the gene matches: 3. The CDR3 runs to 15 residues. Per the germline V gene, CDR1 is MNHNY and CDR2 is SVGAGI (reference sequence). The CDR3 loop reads CASSLGLAGTDTQYF. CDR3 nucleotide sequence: TGTGCCAGCAGCCTGGGACTAGCGGGCACAGATACGCAGTATTTT.

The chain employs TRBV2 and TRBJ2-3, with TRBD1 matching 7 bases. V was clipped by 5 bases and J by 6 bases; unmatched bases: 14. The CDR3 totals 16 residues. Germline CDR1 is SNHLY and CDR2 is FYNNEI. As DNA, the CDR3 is TGTGCCAGCAGTTCCCCGGGACAGTCCCCCAGGGATACGCAGTATTTT. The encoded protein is CASSSPGQSPRDTQYF.

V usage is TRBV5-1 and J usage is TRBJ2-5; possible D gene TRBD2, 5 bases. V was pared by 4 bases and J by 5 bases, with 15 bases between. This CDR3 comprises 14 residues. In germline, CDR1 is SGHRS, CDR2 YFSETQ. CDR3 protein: CASSPELAQETQYF. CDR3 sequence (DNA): TGCGCCAGCAGCCCAGAATTAGCGCAGGAGACCCAGTACTTC.

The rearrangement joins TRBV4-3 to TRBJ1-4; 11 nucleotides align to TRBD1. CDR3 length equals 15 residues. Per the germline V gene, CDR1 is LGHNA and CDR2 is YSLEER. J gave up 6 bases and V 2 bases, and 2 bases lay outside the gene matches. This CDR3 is CASSQPGQGDEKLFF. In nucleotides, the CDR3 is TGCGCCAGCAGCCAACCGGGACAGGGGGATGAAAAACTGTTTTTT.

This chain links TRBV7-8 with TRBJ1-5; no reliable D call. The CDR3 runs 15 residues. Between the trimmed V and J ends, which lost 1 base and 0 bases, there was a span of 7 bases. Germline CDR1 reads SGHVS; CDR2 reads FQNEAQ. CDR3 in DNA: TGTGCCAGCAGCTTAGTAGCCCTTAGCAATCAGCCCCAGCATTTT. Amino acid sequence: CASSLVALSNQPQHF.

Here the CDR3 DNA reads TGTGCCTGGCGGACCGGGACAGTCCAAGAGACCCAGTACTTC. Its protein is CAWRTGTVQETQYF. The V and J genes are TRBV30 and TRBJ2-5, with 7 bases fitting TRBD1. The CDR3 consists of 14 residues. Germline V gene data show CDR1 as GTSNPN and CDR2 as SVGIG (reference sequence). V trimming: 5 bases; J trimming: 1 base; junction bases outside the gene matches: 7. The variable domain in full, with the rest retrieved from reference TRBV30 and TRBJ2-5, is SQTIHQWPATLVQPVGSPLSLECTVEGTSNPNLYWYRQAAGRGLQLLFYSVGIGQISSEVPQNLSASRPQDRQFILSSKKLLLSDSGFYLCAWRTGTVQETQYFGPGTRLLVL.

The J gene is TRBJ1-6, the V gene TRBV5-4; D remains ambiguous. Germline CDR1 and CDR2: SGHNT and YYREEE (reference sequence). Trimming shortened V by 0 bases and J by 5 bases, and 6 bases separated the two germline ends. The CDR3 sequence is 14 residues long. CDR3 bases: TGTGCCAGCAGCTTGGGCCAGAATAATTCACCCCTCCACTTT. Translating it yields CASSLGQNNSPLHF.

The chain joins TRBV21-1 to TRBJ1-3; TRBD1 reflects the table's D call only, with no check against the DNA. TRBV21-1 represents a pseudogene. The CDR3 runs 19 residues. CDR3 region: CASRPTRTEDLGTGNTIYF. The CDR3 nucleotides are TGTGCCAGCAGACCTACACGGACAGAAGATCTAGGCACTGGAAACACCATATATTTT.

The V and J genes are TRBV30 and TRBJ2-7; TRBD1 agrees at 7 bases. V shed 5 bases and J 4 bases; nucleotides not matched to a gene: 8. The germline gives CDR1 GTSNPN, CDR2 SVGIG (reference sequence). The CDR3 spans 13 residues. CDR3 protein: CAWEKTGVYEQYF. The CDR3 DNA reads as TGTGCCTGGGAGAAAACAGGGGTGTACGAGCAGTACTTC.

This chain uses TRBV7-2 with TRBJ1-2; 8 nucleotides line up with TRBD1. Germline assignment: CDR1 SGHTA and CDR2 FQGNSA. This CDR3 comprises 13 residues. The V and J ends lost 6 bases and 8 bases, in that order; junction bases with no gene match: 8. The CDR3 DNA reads TGTGCCAGCAGTTATCAGGGGGCTGGAGGCTACACCTTC. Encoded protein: CASSYQGAGGYTF.

CDR3 sequence: CASSSPGQSSTDTQYF. CDR3 in DNA: TGTGCCAGCAGCTCCCCCGGACAGTCTAGCACAGATACGCAGTATTTT. The chain recombines TRBV7-2 with TRBJ2-3, with D perhaps TRBD1 (6 bases). The CDR3 contains 16 residues. Germline assignment: CDR1 SGHTA and CDR2 FQGNSA. Trimming stripped 4 bases from V and 0 bases from J, with 14 bases between.

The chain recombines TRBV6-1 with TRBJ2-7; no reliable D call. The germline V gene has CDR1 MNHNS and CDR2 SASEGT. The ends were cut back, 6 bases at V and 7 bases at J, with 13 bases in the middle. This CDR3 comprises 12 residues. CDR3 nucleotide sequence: TGTGCCAGCAGAGAGACGGCTAGGGAGCAGTACTTC. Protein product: CASRETAREQYF.

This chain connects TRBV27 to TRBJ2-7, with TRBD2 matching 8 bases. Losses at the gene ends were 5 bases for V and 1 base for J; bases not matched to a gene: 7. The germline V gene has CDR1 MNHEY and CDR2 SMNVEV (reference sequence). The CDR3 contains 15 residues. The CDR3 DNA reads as TGTGCCAGCAGTCCGGGACTAGGAGGATCCTACGAGCAGTACTTC. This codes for CASSPGLGGSYEQYF.

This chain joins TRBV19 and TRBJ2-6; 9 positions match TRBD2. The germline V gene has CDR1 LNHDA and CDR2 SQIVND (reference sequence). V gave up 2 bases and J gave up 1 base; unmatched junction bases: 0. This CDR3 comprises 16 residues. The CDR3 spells CASSILAGSGANVLTF. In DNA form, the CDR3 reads TGTGCCAGTAGTATACTAGCGGGGTCTGGGGCCAACGTCCTGACTTTC.